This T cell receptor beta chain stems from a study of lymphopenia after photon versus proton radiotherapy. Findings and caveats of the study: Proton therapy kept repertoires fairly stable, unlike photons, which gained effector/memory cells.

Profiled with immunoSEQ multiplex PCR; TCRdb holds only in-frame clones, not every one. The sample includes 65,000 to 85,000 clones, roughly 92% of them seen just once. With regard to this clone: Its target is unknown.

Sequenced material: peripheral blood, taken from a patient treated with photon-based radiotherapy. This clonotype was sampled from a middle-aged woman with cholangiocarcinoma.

The CDR3 reads CASSPKGGSTDTQYF. The CDR3 region has the DNA TGTGCCAGCAGCCCGAAGGGAGGTAGCACAGATACGCAGTATTTT. This rearrangement joins TRBV5-4 to TRBJ2-3; D perhaps matches TRBD2 (6 bases). The CDR3 is 15 amino acids. Germline V gene sequence: CDR1 SGHNT, CDR2 YYREEE (reference sequence). Trimming shortened V by 4 bases and J by 0 bases, and 12 bases separated the two germline ends.